This is a list of T cell receptor beta chains from one sample in a study of CD8+ T cells in alopecia areata. Sequencing used immunoSEQ multiplex PCR; TCRdb keeps in-frame clones, though not all of them. The sample gives about 170,000 clones, about 61% of which show up once; under 20% is in the top ten. This specimen consisted of CD4+ T cells sorted from blood, obtained at week 56, from a patient treated with tofacitinib. The receptors derive from a human donor with alopecia areata. Both conserved end residues are part of each CDR3. The D gene is left open where the match is weak. Size is omitted from some rows. Given values are once, few, many or a class for expanded clones.

d_gene	abundance	v_gene	j_gene	CDR3aa
.	.	TRBV11-2	TRBJ1-1	CASSGPGYTEAFF
TRBD1	.	TRBV29-1	TRBJ2-5	CSIRDRGGQETQYF
TRBD1	few	TRBV6-5	TRBJ2-7	CASSLTGAVEQYF
.	.	TRBV7-9	TRBJ1-1	CASSLLGVNTEAFF
TRBD1	.	TRBV5-1	TRBJ1-1	CASSAGTDTEAFF
.	.	TRBV10-3	TRBJ1-2	CATRGRSEGGYTF
TRBD1	.	TRBV4-2	TRBJ1-1	CASSQDFSRTGNTEAFF
.	.	TRBV25-1	TRBJ2-3	CASRSTGGGTDTQYF
TRBD1	.	TRBV2	TRBJ1-6	CASRKDRGYNSPLHF
TRBD1	few	TRBV5-1	TRBJ1-5	CASSWGTGDQPQHF
.	.	TRBV4-2	TRBJ2-5	CASSQDGSQETQYF
TRBD2	.	TRBV30	TRBJ2-5	CAWSHGGAMETQYF
.	few	TRBV29-1	TRBJ2-7	CSVNTGSGSYEQYF
.	many	TRBV19	TRBJ1-3	CASTIGLSGNTIYF
TRBD1	.	TRBV29-1	TRBJ1-1	CSVESDRMNTEAFF
TRBD1	.	TRBV5-1	TRBJ1-2	CASSAGQGADTGYTF
.	.	TRBV11-1	TRBJ2-1	CASRREGGTGANEQFF
.	.	TRBV29-1	TRBJ1-1	CSVEKRGVPEAFF
.	once	TRBV2	TRBJ2-5	CASRFWTDQETQYF
TRBD1	.	TRBV4-1	TRBJ2-7	CASSQEGGRGQREQYF
.	.	TRBV29-1	TRBJ1-2	CSADGYYGYTF
TRBD1	.	TRBV10-1	TRBJ1-2	CASSPDRAYGYTF
.	.	TRBV7-9	TRBJ1-5	CASSHGDRGNQPQHF
TRBD1	.	TRBV25-1	TRBJ2-2	CASSAPGTDTGELFF
TRBD1	few	TRBV29-1	TRBJ2-6	CSVLGQYENSGANVLTF
.	.	TRBV6-5	TRBJ2-7	CASSPPSAGSREQYF
.	.	TRBV9	TRBJ1-2	CASKPGRGTYGYTF
.	.	TRBV6-5	TRBJ2-7	CASRPGISYEQYF
.	.	TRBV30	TRBJ1-1	CAWGSGTEAFF
.	.	TRBV18	TRBJ1-6	CASSPLSSYNSPLHF
.	.	TRBV11-2	TRBJ2-7	CASSREREGEQYF
.	.	TRBV5-4	TRBJ1-1	CASSIEGRDTEAFF
TRBD2	.	TRBV5-1	TRBJ2-4	CASSPLPGGRAKNIQYF
.	.	TRBV2	TRBJ2-5	CASSAGETQYF
TRBD2	once	TRBV14	TRBJ2-7	CASSQFGTSGAYEQYF
.	.	TRBV29-1	TRBJ2-3	CSVIRGWIPDTQYF
.	.	TRBV7-8	TRBJ1-6	CASSDSAPAPGNSPLHF
TRBD2	once	TRBV7-2	TRBJ2-7	CASSLGTSGGFNEQYF
.	few	TRBV29-1	TRBJ1-5	CSAGGQSNQPQHF
.	.	TRBV5-1	TRBJ2-5	CASSQNSPGTQYF
.	few	TRBV7-9	TRBJ1-1	CASSLALTNEAFF